The clone carrying this T cell receptor (beta chain) was observed at least ten times. The sample comes from a study of regulatory T cells in long-lasting Graves disease. Sample time point: persistent/refractory GD, antithyroid drugs over 5 years with positive TRAb. RNA extracted from PBMCs served as the sequencing template. It was American Thyroid Association guidelines that determined Graves' disease diagnosis. As collected, the peripheral blood samples measured nine milliliters each and went into EDTA tubes. The germline CDR1 and CDR2 sequences are SQVTM and ANQGSEA. CDR3 length: 11 amino acids. V was cut by 4 bases and J by 7 bases, with 11 bases left in between. The TCR beta library used iRepertoire HTBI primers with Arm-PCR amplification of CDR3. TCRdb reanalysed the multiplex PCR reads using MiXCR and keeps one entry per CDR3 protein. The repertoire has fewer than 600,000 distinct CDR3 sequences, around a fifth of them found once; the top ten carry around 13%.

Sequenced material: peripheral blood mononuclear cells (PBMCs), taken when the disease was refractory, from a patient treated with antithyroid drugs. This sequence joins TRBV29-1 and TRBJ2-7; D perhaps matches TRBD1 (5 bases). This receptor was identified in a female donor with Graves disease. The DNA for the CDR3 is TGCAGCGTTGCCCTGCAGGGAGAGCAGTACTTC. This encodes CSVALQGEQYF.